This TCR beta chain was recorded in a study of blood T cells in healthy people across ages. Sample-barcoded 5' priming and a J-beta primer mix drove a second PCR of roughly 6 to 12 cycles. TCRdb reprocessed the 5' RACE reads via MiXCR and lists one record per CDR3 protein. The sample shows 900,000 to 950,000 distinct CDR3 sequences, about 28% of them seen only once. CDR1 and CDR2 from the germline V gene are DFQATT and SNEGSKA (reference sequence). Germline trimming cut 3 bases from V and 8 bases from J; bases unmatched to any gene: 14. CDR3 length equals 16 residues. A note on this clonotype: The CDR3 ends on some other residue instead of the conserved phenylalanine or tryptophan, so this is likely a read error.

The same sample was also used in a study of T cells of mothers and their children.

J is TRBJ2-1 and V is TRBV20-1; TRBD2 matches 9 bases. Sequencing was carried out using blood. This clonotype originated in a woman between 40 and 50 years old in good health. The CDR3 DNA reads TGCAGTGCTAGTGGGGGGACTAGCTCTGTCCTCGATGAGCAGTTCTGC. Its translation: CSASGGTSSVLDEQFC.